The 5 T cell receptor beta chains below come from one sample, sequenced in a study of CD8 T cells in Susac syndrome. The RNA, 0.5 to 1 ug, was put through reverse transcription using random hexamers. Each CDR3 protein is one row after TCRdb ran MiXCR on the immunoSEQ multiplex PCR reads. The data hold a few hundred thousand distinct CDR3 sequences, with approximately 95% observed a single time. Sample: CD4+ T cells from PBMCs. The origin of the receptors is a human donor with multiple sclerosis.

The CDR3 DNA reads as TGCAGTGCTAGTGGGGGGGAGTACGAGCAGTACTTC. This sequence encodes CSASGGEYEQYF. V usage is TRBV20-1 and J usage is TRBJ2-7; 7 nucleotides line up with TRBD2. Germline CDR1 and CDR2: DFQATT and SNEGSKA (reference sequence). Trimming took 3 bases from V and 4 from J; bases not matched to a gene: 3. This CDR3 has 12 residues.

The J gene is TRBJ1-2, the V gene TRBV24-1, with D uncertain. Germline values: CDR1 KGHDR, CDR2 SFDVKD. This CDR3 spans 11 amino acids. V was trimmed by 3 bases and J by 7 bases, leaving 5 bases between them. The CDR3 is CATSDGLGYTF. CDR3 bases: TGTGCCACCAGTGATGGTCTTGGCTACACCTTC.

This chain connects TRBV20-1 to TRBJ2-5; 9 nucleotides agree with TRBD2. From germline, CDR1 is DFQATT and CDR2 SNEGSKA (reference sequence). The CDR3 sequence is 13 residues long. V lost 3 bases, J lost 4 bases, and 3 bases stayed unmatched. In DNA form, the CDR3 reads TGCAGTGCTAGGGGGACTAGCACAGAGACCCAGTACTTC. This gives the protein CSARGTSTETQYF.

The chain combines TRBV9 with TRBJ1-2; tentative D call: TRBD1 (6 bases). Trimming stripped 4 bases from V and 8 bases from J, with 24 bases between. The CDR3 covers 16 residues. Germline-derived CDR1 and CDR2 are SGDLS and YYNGEE. For the CDR3, the DNA is TGTGCCAGCAGCCCCCGCCGATCTGCGGGGGCAAAAGGCTACACCTTC. Translation: CASSPRRSAGAKGYTF. The full variable domain, its missing parts supplied by reference TRBV9 and TRBJ1-2, is DSGVTQTPKHLITATGQRVTLRCSPRSGDLSVYWYQQSLDQGLQFLIQYYNGEERAKGNILERFSAQQFPDLHSELNLSSLELGDSALYFCASSPRRSAGAKGYTFGSGTRLTVV.

This clonotype was seen a handful of times. The V and J genes are TRBV12-3 or TRBV12-4 and TRBJ2-7; D remains unclear. V dropped 3 bases and J dropped 3 bases, with 6 bases sitting between them. The CDR3 is 12 residues long. The CDR3 loop reads CASSLVRYEQYF. CDR3 sequence (DNA): TGTGCCAGCAGTTTGGTGCGCTACGAGCAGTACTTC.